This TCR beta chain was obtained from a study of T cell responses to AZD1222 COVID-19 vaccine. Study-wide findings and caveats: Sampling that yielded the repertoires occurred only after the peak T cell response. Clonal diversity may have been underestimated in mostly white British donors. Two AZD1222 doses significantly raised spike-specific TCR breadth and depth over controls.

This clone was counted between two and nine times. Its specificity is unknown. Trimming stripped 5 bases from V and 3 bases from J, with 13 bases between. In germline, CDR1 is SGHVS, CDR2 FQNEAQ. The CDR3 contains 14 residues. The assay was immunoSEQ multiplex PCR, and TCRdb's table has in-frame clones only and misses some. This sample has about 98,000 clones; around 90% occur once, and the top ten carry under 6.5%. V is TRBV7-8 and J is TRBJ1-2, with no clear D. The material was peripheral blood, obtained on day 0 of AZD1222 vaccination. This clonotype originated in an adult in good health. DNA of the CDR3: TGTGCCAGCAGCCGAGGAGGTTTGGACTATGGCTACACCTTC. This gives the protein CASSRGGLDYGYTF.